The T cell receptor (beta chain) described here comes from a study of T-cell reconstitution after alpha-beta-depleted transplantation in children. This clonotype came up many times. This CDR3 comprises 15 residues. V lost 5 bases to trimming and J lost 2 bases; unmatched junction nucleotides: 9. Unique molecular identifiers were incorporated when the TCRbeta library was constructed. TCRdb fed the PCR reads into MiXCR, producing one record per CDR3 protein. The table records about 610,000 distinct CDR3 sequences, over 9.5% of them present only once. The sequencing here drew on PBMCs from the stem cell graft donor, taken from the stem cell graft. The chain carries TRBV12-3 or TRBV12-4 and TRBJ2-7; 7 bases are a match to TRBD2. The receptor was isolated from a human donor who donated a stem cell graft to a child with acute myeloid leukemia. CDR3 amino acids: CASSPVGLTPYEQYF. CDR3 in DNA: TGTGCCAGCAGTCCCGTGGGACTAACTCCCTACGAGCAGTACTTC.